This TCR beta chain appears in the sequencing data of a study of chemoradiotherapy in HPV16-positive cancers. Germline-derived CDR1 and CDR2 are SGHVS and FNYEAQ. This CDR3 is built from 15 residues. Trimming shortened V by 1 base and J by 4 bases, and 14 bases separated the two germline ends. Generated by immunoSEQ multiplex PCR, the TCRdb table keeps only in-frame clones and is missing some. The repertoire consists of 30,000 to 35,000 clones, with roughly 78% occurring once and the leading ten covering 3.5% to 4%. This clone appeared once. The sequence derives from a human donor with HPV-associated anogenital cancer. J is TRBJ2-7 and V is TRBV7-6; D unresolved. Sequenced material: blood, taken from a patient who underwent chemoradiotherapy. The CDR3 nucleotides read TGTGCCAGCAGCTTAGGCGACTTGGACGTGTACGAGCAGTACTTC. Residues: CASSLGDLDVYEQYF.